The 6 T cell receptor beta chains below all came from one sample that was sequenced in a study of regulatory T cells in long-lasting Graves disease. In building TCR beta libraries, iRepertoire HTBI primers were used together with Arm-PCR of CDR3 regions. Each CDR3 protein is one row after TCRdb ran MiXCR on the multiplex PCR reads. This table holds some 450,000 distinct CDR3 sequences, roughly 17% found once. Time point reported: newly diagnosed GD, antithyroid drugs for less than 3 months. Extracted RNA from PBMCs served as the source of the TCR library. These records were also assigned to another study, of T cells in Graves' hyperthyroidism and ophthalmopathy.

Sequencing was performed on peripheral blood mononuclear cells (PBMCs), taken at new diagnosis, from a patient treated with antithyroid drugs. The receptors derive from a woman aged 25 to 45 with Graves disease.

This clonotype came up many times. The rearrangement uses TRBV5-8 and TRBJ1-1; the D gene is possibly TRBD1 (5 bases). Germline V lookup: CDR1 SGHTS, CDR2 YDEGEE. The CDR3 is made up of 15 amino acids. Trimming left V 1 base short and J 5 bases short, with 15 bases between. The CDR3 is CASSLKGAARTEAFF. The CDR3 region has the DNA TGTGCCAGCAGCTTGAAAGGGGCAGCGCGAACTGAAGCTTTCTTT.

Note on this clonotype: Only one base separates this from a far larger clonotype, so it likely reflects a read error. The chain has TRBV5-1 and TRBJ2-3, with D perhaps being TRBD1 or TRBD2 (5 bases each). The J call is in doubt because the DNA end fits TRBJ2-5 better. The CDR3 has 15 residues. CDR1 is SGHRS, CDR2 YFSETQ, per germline. The CDR3 DNA reads TGTGCCAGCAGCTTGGTCTGGGACGATGTAAGGACCCAGTACTTC. This translates into CASSLVWDDVRTQYF.

Only a few counts were recorded for this clonotype. The chain combines TRBV29-1 with TRBJ2-1, with TRBD2 matching over 15 bases. This CDR3 has 18 amino acids. Per germline, CDR1 SQVTM and CDR2 ANQGSEA. Trimming at V came to 4 bases and at J to 3 bases, leaving 10 bases not matched to a gene. The CDR3 bases are TGCAGCGTTGCAAAAGGACTAGCGGGAGGGCCCGGCTACAATGAGCAGTTCTTC. Amino acid sequence: CSVAKGLAGGPGYNEQFF.

This clonotype appeared many times. The V gene is TRBV7-2, the J gene TRBJ2-3, with 9 positions matching TRBD1. The germline V gene encodes CDR1 SGHTA and CDR2 FQGNSA. The CDR3 totals 16 residues. Trimming took 7 bases from V and 3 from J; bases not matched to a gene: 11. DNA of the CDR3: TGTGCCAGCAACAGGGGGCTACAGCATCAAACAGATACGCAGTATTTT. Its protein is CASNRGLQHQTDTQYF.

Written as DNA, the CDR3 is TGTGCCAGCAGTTCCGCGAGGGACAGGGAGATCTACGAGCAGTACTTC. As protein: CASSSARDREIYEQYF. J is TRBJ2-5 and V is TRBV6-2 or TRBV6-3; 9 nucleotides match TRBD1. TRBJ2-7 explains the end of the DNA better; the J call may be wrong. Germline CDR1 is MNHEY and CDR2 is SVGEGT. CDR3 length equals 16 residues.

This clonotype was detected many times. The chain is built from TRBV19 and TRBJ1-1; D perhaps matches TRBD1 (5 bases). Deletions cut 6 bases from V and 2 bases from J, with 13 bases between. Germline CDR1 and CDR2: LNHDA and SQIVND (reference sequence). This CDR3 is 14 amino acids long. CDR3 sequence (DNA): TGTGCCAGTAGGAAGGTGGGGGGTAACACTGAAGCTTTCTTT. Translating it yields CASRKVGGNTEAFF.